What follows are 23 T cell receptor beta chains derived from one specimen sequenced in a study of T-cell reconstitution after alpha-beta-depleted transplantation in children. Unique molecular identifiers were incorporated during preparation of the TCRbeta library. MiXCR, run by TCRdb on the PCR reads, gives a single entry per CDR3 protein. The table lists about 580,000 distinct CDR3 sequences, 23% of them singletons. Sequencing was performed on PBMCs, mostly from graft donor cells, taken 360 days after TCRalphabeta/CD19-depleted stem cell transplant. The source is a boy younger than two who had a stem cell transplant for acute myeloid leukemia, so the T cells may come from the graft donor.

The V and J genes are TRBV7-3 and TRBJ2-1; D is unresolved. Trimming cost V 0 bases and J 6 bases, with 6 bases left between them. The germline CDR1 and CDR2 sequences are SGHTA and FQGTGA. The CDR3 totals 13 residues. The CDR3 loop is CASSLTFPNEQFF. The CDR3 DNA follows: TGTGCCAGCAGCTTAACTTTTCCCAATGAGCAGTTCTTC.

This chain connects TRBV20-1 to TRBJ2-3; the match to TRBD2 covers 8 bases. Germline CDR1 and CDR2: DFQATT and SNEGSKA (reference sequence). J was trimmed by 5 bases and V by 0 bases; bases with no gene match: 13. CDR3 size: 17 residues. Here the CDR3 DNA reads TGCAGTGCTAGAGATGCCGATGGCTTGCGGGGGGTAGATACGCAGTATTTT. This codes for CSARDADGLRGVDTQYF.

A remark on this clonotype: Germline and junction disagree at one end, which may indicate a read error. The chain links TRBV12-3 or TRBV12-4 to TRBJ2-1, with 9 bases identical to TRBD1. There are 17 residues in the CDR3. For the CDR3, the DNA is TGTGCCAGCAGTTTAAGGGGACAGGGTTGGGACTACGATGAGCAGTTCTTC. Residues: CASSLRGQGWDYDEQFF.

The chain has TRBV2 and TRBJ2-6, with D perhaps TRBD1 or TRBD2 (6 bases each). The germline gives CDR1 SNHLY, CDR2 FYNNEI. Trimming took 6 bases from V and 3 from J, leaving 15 bases between them. CDR3 size: 16 residues. The CDR3 here is CASSLPGAGGANVLTF. Here the CDR3 DNA reads TGTGCCAGCAGCCTCCCGGGGGCGGGTGGGGCCAACGTCCTGACTTTC.

CDR3 loop: CASMRENIQYF. CDR3 bases: TGTGCCAGCATGCGCGAAAACATTCAGTACTTC. The V gene is TRBV6-5, the J gene TRBJ2-4; D is unresolved. This CDR3 contains 11 residues. Germline-derived CDR1 and CDR2 are MNHEY and SVGAGI. Trimming removed 7 bases from V and 5 bases from J, with 6 bases in between.

There are many counts of this clonotype. The V gene is TRBV20-1, the J gene TRBJ2-1; tentative D call: TRBD2 (5 bases). Germline CDR1 and CDR2: DFQATT and SNEGSKA (reference sequence). This CDR3 spans 17 amino acids. V lost 0 bases and J 3 bases, leaving 18 bases between the germline ends. The CDR3: CSARDAAGVPFYNEQFF. CDR3 DNA: TGCAGTGCTAGAGATGCTGCCGGGGTCCCTTTCTACAATGAGCAGTTCTTC.

This clonotype came up many times. The rearrangement links TRBV4-3 to TRBJ2-3, with D unresolved. Per germline, CDR1 LGHNA and CDR2 YSLEER. Between the trimmed V and J ends, which lost 6 bases and 0 bases, there was a span of 10 bases. CDR3 length: 14 amino acids. CDR3 sequence reads: CASSSIGSTDTQYF. The CDR3 DNA sequence: TGCGCCAGCAGTTCGATTGGTAGCACAGATACGCAGTATTTT.

V gene TRBV10-3 combines with J gene TRBJ2-3; 9 bases agree with TRBD1. Trimming took 3 bases from V and 8 from J; bases not matched to a gene: 9. Per germline, CDR1 ENHRY and CDR2 SYGVKD. The CDR3 is made up of 15 amino acids. The CDR3 loop reads CAISDGQGLGGTQYF. The CDR3 DNA reads TGTGCCATCAGTGACGGACAGGGGCTGGGAGGTACGCAGTATTTT.

This clonotype was recorded many times. The rearrangement joins TRBV12-3 or TRBV12-4 to TRBJ2-7; 9 positions match TRBD2. V was pared by 6 bases and J by 4 bases, with 7 bases of the junction left unmatched. This CDR3 region has 14 residues. CDR3 sequence (DNA): TGTGCCAGCAGGAGACTAGCGGTCCCTTACGAGCAGTACTTC. Translated: CASRRLAVPYEQYF.

The J gene is TRBJ1-5, the V gene TRBV20-1; D is undetermined. The J call may not be correct, given that the DNA end is closer to TRBJ2-3. The germline V gene has CDR1 DFQATT and CDR2 SNEGSKA (reference sequence). This CDR3 contains 15 residues. CDR3 loop: CSARPLTPRRQPQYF. The CDR3 DNA follows: TGCAGTGCTAGACCTCTAACCCCCAGGCGTCAGCCCCAGTATTTT.

This clonotype has a count of ten or more. The chain combines TRBV7-2 with TRBJ2-3, with 7 bases matching TRBD2. The CDR3 is made up of 14 amino acids. The junction had 6 bases not matched to a gene; V was cut back by 8 bases and J by 1 base. CDR1 is SGHTA and CDR2 is FQGNSA in the germline V gene. The CDR3 DNA sequence: TGTGCCAGCTGCCAGAGCGGGGGCACAGATACGCAGTATTTT. Translated, it gives CASCQSGGTDTQYF.

The gene calls are TRBV28 and TRBJ1-5; TRBD1 might be the D (5 bases). Germline V gene lookup returns CDR1 MDHEN and CDR2 SYDVKM. The CDR3 length is 15 residues. Trimming removed 3 bases at V and 2 bases at J, with 11 bases between. The CDR3 loop reads CASSLGGGRNQPQHF. The CDR3 bases are TGTGCCAGCAGTTTGGGGGGTGGCCGCAATCAGCCCCAGCATTTT.

This clonotype was counted between two and nine times. The rearrangement links TRBV25-1 to TRBJ2-3; D perhaps matches TRBD2 (6 bases). Germline assignment: CDR1 MGHDK and CDR2 SYGVNS. Trimming shortened V by 1 base and J by 2 bases, and 10 bases separated the two germline ends. CDR3 size: 15 residues. The CDR3 coding sequence is TGTGCCAGCAGTGAATTGGGGGGACTCACAGATACGCAGTATTTT. Translation gives CASSELGGLTDTQYF.

About this clonotype itself: At one end the junction does not follow the germline gene, possibly because of a read error. The V call is TRBV5-8, the J call TRBJ2-7; D may correspond to TRBD1 or TRBD2 (5 bases each). CDR3 length equals 13 residues. The germline CDR1 and CDR2 sequences are SGHTS and YDEGEE. For the CDR3, the DNA is TGTGCCAGCAGCCCGGGGCCGTCCTGCGAGCAGTACTTC. It translates to CASSPGPSCEQYF.

This clonotype was recorded at least ten times. The V gene is TRBV6-1, the J gene TRBJ1-1, with TRBD1 as a possible D gene (5 bases). CDR3 size: 13 residues. Germline CDR1 and CDR2: MNHNS and SASEGT. Trimming pared 4 bases from V and 6 bases from J, leaving 12 bases between. The CDR3 DNA reads TGTGCCAGCAGTGCCTGGGGGGGGGCTGAAGCTTTCTTT. Residues: CASSAWGGAEAFF.

The rearrangement joins TRBV28 to TRBJ2-7; maybe TRBD2 (5 bases). CDR1 MDHEN and CDR2 SYDVKM come from the germline V gene. V was pared by 1 base and J by 7 bases, with 11 bases between. This CDR3 is 13 amino acids long. DNA of the CDR3: TGTGCCAGCAGTTTATTCGGGGTGCGGGAGCAGTACGTC. Protein product: CASSLFGVREQYV.

The chain combines TRBV12-3 or TRBV12-4 with TRBJ1-2, with 9 bases aligning to TRBD1. The V and J ends lost 7 bases and 6 bases, in that order; junction bases with no gene match: 3. CDR3 size: 12 residues. The CDR3 protein is CASTDRGDGYTF. CDR3 DNA: TGTGCCAGCACCGACAGGGGGGATGGCTACACCTTC.

The table lists this clonotype with many counts. The chain combines TRBV12-3 or TRBV12-4 with TRBJ1-1; the D gene is possibly TRBD1 (5 bases). Trimming took 3 bases from V and 8 from J, leaving 7 bases between them. The CDR3 extends over 11 amino acids. The DNA of the CDR3 is TGTGCCAGCAGTTTCGGACAAGAAGCTTTCTTT. Translation: CASSFGQEAFF.

This clonotype was found a few times. This chain joins TRBV20-1 and TRBJ1-1, with 10 positions matching TRBD1. Germline CDR1 reads DFQATT; CDR2 reads SNEGSKA (reference sequence). The CDR3 extends over 15 amino acids. J lost 7 bases, V lost 0 bases, and 8 bases had no gene match. The DNA for the CDR3 is TGCAGTGCTAGAGACCCGGGACAGGGGCTCGGTGAAGCTTTCTTT. This sequence encodes CSARDPGQGLGEAFF.

The rearrangement links TRBV7-9 to TRBJ1-1; D is unresolved. Trimming removed 7 bases from V and 0 bases from J, with 9 bases in between. Germline-derived CDR1 and CDR2 are SEHNR and FQNEAQ (reference sequence). The CDR3 extends over 13 amino acids. CDR3 amino acids: CASIPNMNTEAFF. CDR3 sequence (DNA): TGTGCCAGCATCCCGAACATGAACACTGAAGCTTTCTTT.

This clonotype occurred many times. The rearrangement links TRBV6-2 or TRBV6-3 to TRBJ1-5; 9 nucleotides line up with TRBD1. Trimming at V came to 5 bases and at J to 3 bases, leaving 11 bases not matched to a gene. Germline assignment: CDR1 MNHEY and CDR2 SVGEGT. There are 17 residues in the CDR3. The CDR3 DNA follows: TGTGCCAGCAGTGCTACCGGGACAGGGCATACCAATCAGCCCCAGCATTTT. This codes for CASSATGTGHTNQPQHF.

V and J are TRBV28 and TRBJ2-6, with D maybe TRBD1 (6 bases). V lost 4 bases to trimming and J lost 0 bases, with 13 bases between them. Germline assignment: CDR1 MDHEN and CDR2 SYDVKM. The CDR3 extends over 17 amino acids. The CDR3 sequence is CASSSSGHSSGANVLTF. CDR3 coding DNA: TGTGCCAGCAGTTCCTCGGGACATAGCTCTGGGGCCAACGTCCTGACTTTC.

The rearrangement links TRBV20-1 to TRBJ1-6; D not resolved. This CDR3 contains 13 residues. CDR1 is DFQATT and CDR2 is SNEGSKA in the germline V gene (reference sequence). The V end lost 2 bases, the J end lost 14 bases, and 16 bases lay between the germline ends. The chain's CDR3 is CSARRSFRNSLHF. The CDR3 region has the DNA TGCAGTGCTAGAAGGTCCTTTAGGAATTCCCTCCACTTT.